Listed below are T cell receptor beta chains from one sample, sequenced in a study of T cell responses to AZD1222 COVID-19 vaccine. The method was immunoSEQ multiplex PCR; TCRdb's version includes in-frame clones alone and lacks a portion of them. The sample lists roughly 160,000 clones, roughly 94% occurring once. Sequenced material: peripheral blood, taken 28 days after the second AZD1222 dose. All receptors derive from an adult who received the AZD1222 COVID-19 vaccine. Both conserved end residues are part of each CDR3. D genes are given only for firm matches. The size entry is marked missing in some rows and otherwise reads once, few, many or a size class.

size,D,V,J,length,CDR3,DNA
NA,NA,TRBV5-1,TRBJ2-5,15,CASSLEEGRGETQYF,TGCGCCAGCAGCTTGGAGGAGGGCAGGGGGGAGACCCAGTACTTC
NA,NA,TRBV6-2/TRBV6-3,TRBJ2-7,14,CASSYGTALDEQYF,TGTGCCAGCAGTTACGGGACGGCGCTGGACGAGCAGTACTTC
NA,NA,TRBV21-1,TRBJ1-5,18,CASSPRSVIDREGQPQHF,TGTGCCAGCAGCCCTCGATCTGTTATCGACAGGGAGGGGCAGCCCCAGCATTTT
NA,TRBD2,TRBV2,TRBJ2-1,15,CASSATSGPNNEQFF,TGTGCCAGCAGCGCGACTAGCGGGCCCAACAATGAGCAGTTCTTC
NA,NA,TRBV5-6,TRBJ1-2,14,CASSLGGQVYGYTF,TGTGCCAGCAGCTTGGGGGGGCAGGTATATGGCTACACCTTC
NA,NA,TRBV10-3,TRBJ1-1,13,CAIRGSSNTEAFF,TGTGCCATCAGGGGCAGCTCCAACACTGAAGCTTTCTTT
NA,NA,TRBV30,TRBJ2-6,15,CAWTPGLSGANVLTF,TGTGCCTGGACGCCCGGACTGAGTGGGGCCAACGTCCTGACTTTC
NA,NA,TRBV3-1/TRBV3-2,TRBJ2-2,12,CASSQLRRGAVF,TGTGCCAGCAGCCAATTAAGGAGGGGAGCTGTTTTT
NA,NA,TRBV6-1,TRBJ1-5,15,CASSEGGSVGQPQHF,TGTGCCAGCAGTGAAGGGGGGTCAGTTGGTCAGCCCCAGCATTTT
few,TRBD1,TRBV6-4,TRBJ1-2,15,CASSDSGTGGYGYTF,TGTGCCAGCAGTGACTCCGGGACAGGGGGCTATGGCTACACCTTC
NA,TRBD1,TRBV11-2,TRBJ1-2,18,CASSLRPGQGAPGHGYTF,TGTGCCAGCAGCTTACGGCCGGGACAGGGGGCGCCGGGGCATGGCTACACCTTC
NA,TRBD2,TRBV6-2/TRBV6-3,TRBJ2-1,15,CASSTTSGVYNEQFF,TGTGCCAGCAGCACAACTAGCGGGGTCTACAATGAGCAGTTCTTC
NA,TRBD2,TRBV6-6,TRBJ2-3,16,CASTSWKASGEDTQYF,TGTGCCAGCACCTCATGGAAGGCTAGCGGGGAGGATACGCAGTATTTT
NA,NA,TRBV6-4,TRBJ1-1,13,CASSAQANTEAFF,TGTGCCAGCAGCGCGCAAGCGAACACTGAAGCTTTCTTT
NA,TRBD2,TRBV7-6,TRBJ2-1,14,CASSFSSGTYEQFF,TGTGCCAGCAGCTTTTCGAGCGGGACCTATGAGCAGTTCTTC
NA,NA,TRBV21-1,TRBJ1-5,16,CASSTFQDGAGQPQHF,TGTGCCAGCAGCACTTTCCAGGATGGAGCCGGTCAGCCCCAGCATTTT
NA,NA,TRBV7-3,TRBJ2-2,18,CASSQGTRPDLNTGELFF,TGTGCCAGCAGCCAAGGGACCAGACCCGACCTGAACACCGGGGAGCTGTTTTTT
NA,NA,TRBV12-3/TRBV12-4,TRBJ1-6,12,CASSSLGSPLHF,TGTGCCAGCAGTTCCCTGGGTTCACCCCTCCACTTT
NA,TRBD2,TRBV5-4,TRBJ2-4,15,CASRSGLAAENIQYF,TGTGCCAGCAGATCGGGACTAGCCGCCGAAAACATTCAGTACTTC
NA,NA,TRBV14,TRBJ2-5,16,CASSQVSGGVQETQYF,TGTGCCAGCAGCCAAGTTTCCGGCGGGGTCCAAGAGACCCAGTACTTC
NA,TRBD2,TRBV15,TRBJ2-7,15,CATSRDRLAGREQYF,TGTGCCACCAGCAGAGATCGACTAGCGGGGAGGGAGCAGTACTTC
NA,NA,TRBV12-5,TRBJ2-1,15,CASSYRLGGNNEQFF,TGTGCTAGTTCGTACCGACTAGGGGGAAACAATGAGCAGTTCTTC
NA,NA,TRBV10-3,TRBJ2-2,14,CAISESRVSGELFF,TGTGCCATCAGTGAGTCCAGGGTATCCGGGGAGCTGTTTTTT
NA,NA,TRBV7-9,TRBJ1-4,15,CASSWDGTTNEKLFF,TGTGCCAGCAGCTGGGACGGTACAACTAATGAAAAACTGTTTTTT
NA,NA,TRBV15,TRBJ2-3,13,CATSRDRKDTQYF,TGTGCCACCAGCAGAGATCGGAAGGATACGCAGTATTTT
NA,NA,TRBV6-1,TRBJ2-3,13,CASSEVVTDTQYF,TGTGCCAGCAGTGAAGTGGTAACAGATACGCAGTATTTT
NA,NA,TRBV3-1/TRBV3-2,TRBJ1-6,12,CASSHLNSPLHF,TGTGCCAGCAGCCACCTCAATTCACCCCTCCACTTT
NA,NA,TRBV10-2,TRBJ2-4,17,CASSESMSASWKNIQYF,TGCGCCAGCAGTGAGTCGATGTCGGCATCGTGGAAAAACATTCAGTACTTC
NA,TRBD1,TRBV18,TRBJ2-6,17,CASSLGTGWSGANVLTF,TGTGCCAGCTCACTTGGGACAGGGTGGTCCGGGGCCAACGTCCTGACTTTC
NA,NA,TRBV6-5,TRBJ2-1,16,CASSYSSLSSYNEQFF,TGTGCCAGCAGTTACTCTTCCTTAAGCTCCTACAATGAGCAGTTCTTC
NA,NA,TRBV18,TRBJ2-2,16,CASSSRQLPGTGELFF,TGTGCCAGCTCATCCAGACAGCTTCCGGGCACCGGGGAGCTGTTTTTT
few,NA,TRBV27,TRBJ1-4,13,CASSPRPGEKLFF,TGTGCCAGCAGTCCCCGGCCGGGTGAAAAACTGTTTTTT
NA,NA,TRBV13,TRBJ2-7,15,CASSLDTGSTYEQYF,TGTGCCAGCAGCTTGGACACGGGGTCGACCTACGAGCAGTACTTC
NA,NA,TRBV5-1,TRBJ1-2,14,CASSSSTANYGYTF,TGCGCCAGCAGCTCATCGACGGCTAACTATGGCTACACCTTC
NA,NA,TRBV5-6,TRBJ1-2,17,CASSLGPSGGRDYGYTF,TGTGCCAGCAGCTTGGGGCCGTCGGGGGGCCGGGACTATGGCTACACCTTC
NA,NA,TRBV5-1,TRBJ1-4,15,CASSLAAGVSEKLFF,TGCGCCAGCAGCTTGGCAGCAGGGGTGAGCGAAAAACTGTTTTTT
NA,NA,TRBV28,TRBJ2-6,18,CAVPKAPGLISGANVLTF,TGTGCCGTTCCCAAGGCTCCGGGACTGATCTCTGGGGCCAACGTCCTGACTTTC
NA,NA,TRBV19,TRBJ2-2,14,CASSWGGNTGELFF,TGTGCCAGTAGTTGGGGCGGGAACACCGGGGAGCTGTTTTTT
once,NA,TRBV6-2/TRBV6-3,TRBJ2-2,15,CASSTPYGGTGELFF,TGTGCCAGCAGTACCCCCTATGGGGGGACCGGGGAGCTGTTTTTT
NA,NA,TRBV2,TRBJ1-1,14,CASSEVAGTTEAFF,TGTGCCAGCAGTGAAGTAGCGGGGACCACTGAAGCTTTCTTT
NA,NA,TRBV28,TRBJ1-2,11,CASSPSYGYTF,TGTGCCAGCTCCCCCTCCTATGGCTACACCTTC
NA,NA,TRBV6-5,TRBJ1-5,15,CASSLEGGSNQPQHF,TGTGCCAGCAGTTTAGAAGGGGGTTCCAATCAGCCCCAGCATTTT
NA,NA,TRBV7-9,TRBJ2-3,15,CASRGWSGSTDTQYF,TGTGCCAGCAGGGGGTGGAGCGGGAGCACAGATACGCAGTATTTT
NA,TRBD2,TRBV28,TRBJ2-3,18,CASSSPRVERETSDTQYF,TGTGCCAGCAGTTCCCCGAGGGTGGAGCGGGAGACCTCAGATACGCAGTATTTT
NA,TRBD2,TRBV9,TRBJ2-3,19,CASSPWNRLAGADTDTQYF,TGTGCCAGCAGCCCCTGGAACCGACTAGCGGGTGCTGACACAGATACGCAGTATTTT
NA,TRBD1,TRBV5-1,TRBJ2-1,16,CASSLGQGPGMDEQFF,TGCGCCAGCAGCTTGGGACAGGGGCCCGGCATGGATGAGCAGTTCTTC
NA,TRBD1,TRBV7-9,TRBJ1-1,15,CASSSYRGKDTEAFF,TGTGCCAGCAGCTCTTACAGGGGGAAGGACACTGAAGCTTTCTTT
NA,NA,TRBV30,TRBJ1-5,15,CAWSVGGNSNQPQHF,TGTGCCTGGAGTGTTGGGGGTAATAGCAATCAGCCCCAGCATTTT
once,NA,TRBV5-1,TRBJ1-1,13,CASSLVGRTEAFF,TGCGCCAGCAGCTTGGTGGGAAGGACTGAAGCTTTCTTT